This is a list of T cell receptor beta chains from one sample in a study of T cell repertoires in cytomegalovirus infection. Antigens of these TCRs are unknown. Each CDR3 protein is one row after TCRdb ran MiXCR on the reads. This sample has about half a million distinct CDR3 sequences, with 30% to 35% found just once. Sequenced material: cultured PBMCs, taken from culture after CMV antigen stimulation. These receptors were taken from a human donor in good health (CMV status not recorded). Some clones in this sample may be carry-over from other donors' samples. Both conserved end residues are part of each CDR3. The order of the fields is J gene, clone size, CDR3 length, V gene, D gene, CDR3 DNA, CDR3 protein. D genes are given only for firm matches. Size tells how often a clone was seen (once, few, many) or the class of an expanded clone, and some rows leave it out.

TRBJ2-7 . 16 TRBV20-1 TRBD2 TGCAGTGCTAGAGAACGAGGACTAGCGGGAGGGAGGGAGCAGTACTTC CSARERGLAGGREQYF
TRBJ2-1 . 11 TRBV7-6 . TGTGCCAGCAGCTTCCTGGATGAGCAGTTCTTC CASSFLDEQFF
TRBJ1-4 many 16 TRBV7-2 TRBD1 TGTGCCAGCAGCTTAGAACAGGGGGCGCTTTCTGAAAAACTGTTTTTT CASSLEQGALSEKLFF
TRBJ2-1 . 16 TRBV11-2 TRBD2 TGTGCCAGCAGCTTAGATGGACTAGCGGGGTACAATGAGCAGTTCTTC CASSLDGLAGYNEQFF
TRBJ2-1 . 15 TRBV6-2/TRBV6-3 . TGTGCCAGCAGTTTCCCCACCCGCGACAGGGAGGCGCAGTTCTTC CASSFPTRDREAQFF
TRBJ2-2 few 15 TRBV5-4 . TGTGCCAGCAGCGGCGACCCTATTTCCACCGGGGAGCTGTTTTTT CASSGDPISTGELFF
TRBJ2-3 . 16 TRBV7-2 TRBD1 TGTGCCAGCAGCTTAGGGACAGGGGGCACTGGGGATACGCAGTATTTT CASSLGTGGTGDTQYF
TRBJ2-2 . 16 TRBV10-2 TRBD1 TGCGCCAGCAGTCAAGGGACAGGGGGCTACACCGGGGAGCTGTTTTTT CASSQGTGGYTGELFF
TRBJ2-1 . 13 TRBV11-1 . TGTGCCAGCAGCTTGACCAACGGCAATGAGCAGTTCTTC CASSLTNGNEQFF
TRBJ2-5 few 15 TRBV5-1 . TGCGCCAGCAGCTTGGTAGCCTCTAGATGGGAGACCCAGTACTTC CASSLVASRWETQYF
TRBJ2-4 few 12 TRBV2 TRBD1 TGTGCCAGCAGTGGACCGACAGGGTTGCAGGACTTC CASSGPTGLQDF
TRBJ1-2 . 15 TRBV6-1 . TGTGCCCGCAGTTACGGACTGGACGGGAACTATGGCTACACCTTC CARSYGLDGNYGYTF
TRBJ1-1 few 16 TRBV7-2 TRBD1 TGTGCCAGCGGACCGCGAACCAGTAGGGGGCACACTGAAGCTTTCTTT CASGPRTSRGHTEAFF
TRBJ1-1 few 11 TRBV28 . TGTGCCAGCAGTCCGGGGACTCAAGCTTTCTTT CASSPGTQAFF
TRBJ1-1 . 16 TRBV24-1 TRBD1 TGTGCCACCAGGGGGACCCGGACAGGCCCGAACACTGAAGCTTTCTTT CATRGTRTGPNTEAFF
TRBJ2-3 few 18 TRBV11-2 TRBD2 TGTGCCAGCAGCGGGGGACTAGGAGGCGGGAGGTCAATCGATACGCAGTATTTT CASSGGLGGGRSIDTQYF
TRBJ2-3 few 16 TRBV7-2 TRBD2 TGTGCCAGCAGCTATCAAGCGGGGGGAGAGGCAGATACGCAGTATTTT CASSYQAGGEADTQYF
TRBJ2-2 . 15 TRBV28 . TGTGCCAGCAGCCTGGGACCGACGAACACCGGGGAGCTGTTTTTT CASSLGPTNTGELFF
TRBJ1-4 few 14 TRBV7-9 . TGTGCCAGCAGCCAGGGACCAACTAATGAAAAACTGTTTTTT CASSQGPTNEKLFF
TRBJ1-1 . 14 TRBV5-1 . TGCGCCAGCAGCTTGGGAGGACCAACCACTGAAGCTTTCTTT CASSLGGPTTEAFF
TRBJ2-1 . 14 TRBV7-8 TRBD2 TGTGCCAGCAGTATAGCGGGTCTATACAATGAGCAGTTCTTC CASSIAGLYNEQFF
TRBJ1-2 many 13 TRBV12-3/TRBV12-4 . TGTGCCAGCAGTTTTCTGGGGGACTATGGCTACACCTTC CASSFLGDYGYTF
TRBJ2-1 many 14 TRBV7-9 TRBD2 TGTGCCAGCAGCTTCAGCGGGAGATTGGTTGAGCAGTTCTTC CASSFSGRLVEQFF
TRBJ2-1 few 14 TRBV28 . TGTGCCAGCAGTTGGGACCCCCAAAACAATGAGCAGTTCTTC CASSWDPQNNEQFF
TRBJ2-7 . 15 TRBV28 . TGTGCCAGCAGTCTGGGACAACCCAGTCCCTACGAGCAGTACTTC CASSLGQPSPYEQYF
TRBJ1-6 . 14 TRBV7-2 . TGTGCCCCTGAAGGGGACGGGTTAAATTCACCCCTCCACTTT CAPEGDGLNSPLHF
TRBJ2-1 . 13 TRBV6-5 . TGTGCCAGCAGTTACTCGTTTAGGGGTGAGCAGTTCTTC CASSYSFRGEQFF
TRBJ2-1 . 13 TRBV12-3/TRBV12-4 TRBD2 TGTGCCAGCCGCCTAGCGGGGATCAATGAGCAGTTCTTC CASRLAGINEQFF
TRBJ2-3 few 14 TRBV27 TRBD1 TGTGCCAGCAGTCGGACAGGGCGCGGAGATACGCAGTATTTT CASSRTGRGDTQYF
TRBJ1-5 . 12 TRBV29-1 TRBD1 TGCAGCGCCTCGGACAGGGGTCAGCCCCAGCATTTT CSASDRGQPQHF
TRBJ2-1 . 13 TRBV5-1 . TGCGCCAGCAGCTTGGAGGGTGCGAATGAGCAGTTCTTC CASSLEGANEQFF
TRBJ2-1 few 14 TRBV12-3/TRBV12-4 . TGTGCCAGCAGTTTAGGGGGAGGGACAAATGAGCAGTTCTTC CASSLGGGTNEQFF
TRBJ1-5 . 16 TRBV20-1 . TGCAGTGCTAGCATCGGACAAGCAATCGGCAATCAGCCCCAGCATTTT CSASIGQAIGNQPQHF
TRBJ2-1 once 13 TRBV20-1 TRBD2 TGCAGTGTAGGGCGGGAGGGCCCTAATGAGCAGTTCTTC CSVGREGPNEQFF
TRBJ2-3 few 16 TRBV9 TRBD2 TGTGCCAGCAGCGCCGGGACTAGCGGGGGATGGGATACGCAGTATTTT CASSAGTSGGWDTQYF
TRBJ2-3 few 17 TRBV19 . TGTGCCAGTAGTGCCTCCCCAACTTACGGACTCGCCAATACGCAGTATTTT CASSASPTYGLANTQYF
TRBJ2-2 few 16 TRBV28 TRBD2 TGTGCCAGCAGTTTCTCTTTAGCGGGAGGTACCGGGGAGCTGTTTTTT CASSFSLAGGTGELFF
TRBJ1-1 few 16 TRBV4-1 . TGCGCCAGCAGCCAAGTAGAGACGGGATTGAACACTGAAGCTTTCTTT CASSQVETGLNTEAFF
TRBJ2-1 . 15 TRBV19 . TGTGCCAGTAGTATTCTGGGGGAGAAGTACAATGAGCAGTTCTTC CASSILGEKYNEQFF
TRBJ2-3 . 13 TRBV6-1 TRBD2 TGTGCCAGCAGTGGGACTAGTGCAGATACGCAGTATTTT CASSGTSADTQYF
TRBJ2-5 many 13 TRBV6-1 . TGTGCCAGCAGTAGGGGTAACACAGAGACCCAGTACTTC CASSRGNTETQYF
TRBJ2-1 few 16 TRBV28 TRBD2 TGTGCCTCCGGGACTAGCGGGAGAGGGACCTACAATGAGCAGTTCTTC CASGTSGRGTYNEQFF
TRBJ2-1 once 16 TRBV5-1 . TGCGCCAGCAGCTTGGGCGCGACGAGCTCCTACAATGAGCAGTTCTTC CASSLGATSSYNEQFF
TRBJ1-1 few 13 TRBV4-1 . TGCGCCAGCAGCCACCAGGGAGAGGGTGAAGCTTTCTTT CASSHQGEGEAFF
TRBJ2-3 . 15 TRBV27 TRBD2 TGTGCCAGCAGTTTATTGCGGGAGGTCACAGATACGCAGTATTTT CASSLLREVTDTQYF
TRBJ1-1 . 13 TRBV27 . TGTGCCAGCAGCACAAGGGCTAACACTGAAGCTTTCTTT CASSTRANTEAFF
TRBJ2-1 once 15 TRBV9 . TGTGCCAGCAGCTCGGACTTTAGCCCTTACAATGAGCAGTTCTTC CASSSDFSPYNEQFF
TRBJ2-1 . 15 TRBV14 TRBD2 TGTGCCAGCAGCCAAGGGCGGGAGGACTACAATGAGCAGTTCTTC CASSQGREDYNEQFF
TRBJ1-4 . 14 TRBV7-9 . TGTGCCAGCAGCCCGACAGCACCTAATGAAAAACTGTTTTTT CASSPTAPNEKLFF
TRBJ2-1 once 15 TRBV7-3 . TGTGCCAGCAGCCGAGATGGGGGCCCGGGGAATGAGCAGTTCTTC CASSRDGGPGNEQFF
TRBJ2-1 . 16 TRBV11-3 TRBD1 TGTGCCAGCAGCCCGTCGGACAGGGGTCGCTACAATGAGCAGTTCTTC CASSPSDRGRYNEQFF
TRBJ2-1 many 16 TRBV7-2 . TGTGCCAGCAGCCCCGATTTGGGTGCGGCCTACAATGAGCAGTTCTTC CASSPDLGAAYNEQFF
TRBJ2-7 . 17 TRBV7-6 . TGTGCCAGCAGCTTAGGAGTGGGGGACTCCAGGAACCACGAGCAGTACTTC CASSLGVGDSRNHEQYF
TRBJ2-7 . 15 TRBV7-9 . TGTGCCAGCAGCTTAGCCCCCGTAATCTCCTACGAGCAGTACTTC CASSLAPVISYEQYF
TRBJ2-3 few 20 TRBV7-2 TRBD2 TGTGCCAGCAGCTTACCTGGCAGCGGGACCGGCGGGATGAGCACAGATACGCAGTATTTT CASSLPGSGTGGMSTDTQYF
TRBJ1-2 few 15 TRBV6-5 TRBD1 TGTGCCAGCAGTTACGGGGACAGGACGAACTATGGCTACACCTTC CASSYGDRTNYGYTF
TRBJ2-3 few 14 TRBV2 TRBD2 TGTGCCAGAGGGCTAGCGGGAGGTACTAATACGCAGTATTTT CARGLAGGTNTQYF